Shown below are 25 T cell receptor beta chains from a single sample sequenced in a study of identical twins. One entry per CDR3 protein, called by TCRdb with MiXCR from the 5' RACE reads. The sample yields around 550,000 distinct CDR3 sequences, 13% to 15% seen once. These data were likewise used in another study, on yellow fever vaccine responses in identical twins.

The sequencing input was CD4+ T cells sorted from blood. These receptors were obtained from a woman between 18 and 30 years old in good health.

This rearrangement joins TRBV3-1 to TRBJ2-5, with TRBD2 identical over 13 bases. CDR3 length: 15 amino acids. Germline V lookup: CDR1 LGHDT, CDR2 YNNKEL (reference sequence). V shed 4 bases and J 5 bases; nucleotides not matched to a gene: 4. The CDR3 sequence: CASSPGLAGAETQYF. The CDR3 region has the DNA TGTGCCAGCAGCCCCGGACTAGCGGGAGCGGAGACCCAGTACTTC.

About this clonotype: A read error may explain this, as a much larger clone is one base away. The chain employs TRBV29-1 and TRBJ2-5, with D uncertain. This CDR3 is 15 amino acids long. Deletions cut 5 bases from V and 4 bases from J, with 20 bases between. CDR1 and CDR2 from the germline V gene are SQVTM and ANQGSEA. The CDR3 is CSVKRQALTGETQYF. CDR3 nucleotide sequence: TGCAGCGTTAAACGGCAGGCGCTTACGGGAGAGACCCAGTACTTC.

The table lists this clonotype with a few counts. This chain links TRBV20-1 with TRBJ2-1; TRBD1 matches 8 bases. The CDR3 runs 15 residues. V lost 4 bases to trimming and J lost 0 bases; unmatched junction nucleotides: 5. Germline CDR1 and CDR2: DFQATT and SNEGSKA (reference sequence). CDR3 protein: CSATPGQGSYNEQFF. The CDR3 bases are TGCAGTGCTACCCCAGGACAGGGCTCCTACAATGAGCAGTTCTTC.

V gene TRBV5-1 combines with J gene TRBJ1-1; unclear D gene. Per the germline V gene, CDR1 is SGHRS and CDR2 is YFSETQ. This CDR3 is built from 13 residues. Deletions cut 4 bases from V and 2 bases from J, with 9 bases between. The CDR3 spells CASSLTFNTEAFF. The CDR3 DNA is TGCGCCAGCAGCCTGACTTTTAACACTGAAGCTTTCTTT.

The chain employs TRBV2 and TRBJ2-1; 8 nucleotides agree with TRBD1. Germline V gives CDR1 SNHLY, CDR2 FYNNEI. V was pared by 0 bases and J by 4 bases, with 8 bases of the junction left unmatched. The CDR3 length is 17 residues. CDR3 sequence: CASSEARGTGGYNEQFF. Here the CDR3 DNA reads TGTGCCAGCAGTGAAGCGCGGGGAACAGGGGGTTACAATGAGCAGTTCTTC.

The chain joins TRBV29-1 to TRBJ1-1; D is possibly TRBD1 (6 bases). Trimming stripped 5 bases from V and 1 base from J, with 17 bases between. Per the germline V gene, CDR1 is SQVTM and CDR2 is ANQGSEA. The CDR3 is 15 amino acids. CDR3 amino acids: CSVPLQGIGNTEAFF. CDR3 in DNA: TGCAGCGTTCCTCTTCAGGGGATCGGGAACACTGAAGCTTTCTTT.

The gene calls are TRBV7-6 and TRBJ2-2; no definite D call. This CDR3 has 14 amino acids. The V end was cut by 2 bases, the J end by 2 bases, with 6 bases between. Germline V CDR1 and CDR2: SGHVS, FNYEAQ. The CDR3 spells CASSLRVNTGELFF. Written as DNA, the CDR3 is TGTGCCAGCAGCTTAAGAGTAAACACCGGGGAGCTGTTTTTT. The full variable domain, with the rest looked up from reference TRBV7-6 and TRBJ2-2, is GAGVSQSPRYKVTKRGQDVALRCDPISGHVSLYWYRQALGQGPEFLTYFNYEAQQDKSGLPNDRFSAERPEGSISTLTIQRTEQRDSAMYRCASSLRVNTGELFFGEGSRLTVL.

This clonotype showed up just a few times. This chain joins TRBV5-1 and TRBJ2-2; 10 nucleotides line up with TRBD2. This CDR3 has 16 amino acids. The V segment lost 1 base and the J segment 6 bases; nucleotides outside the gene matches: 6. Germline CDR1 and CDR2: SGHRS and YFSETQ. The CDR3 sequence is CASSLFSTSGPGELFF. The CDR3, as DNA: TGCGCCAGCAGCTTGTTTTCGACTAGCGGGCCCGGGGAGCTGTTTTTT.

This rearrangement joins TRBV6-1 to TRBJ2-2; TRBD2 might be the D (6 bases). Germline V CDR1 and CDR2: MNHNS, SASEGT. The CDR3 consists of 15 residues. V was trimmed by 8 bases and J by 2 bases, leaving 15 bases between them. The chain's CDR3 is CASVASDYNTGELFF. The CDR3 region has the DNA TGTGCCAGCGTCGCTAGCGACTATAACACCGGGGAGCTGTTTTTT.

The chain is built from TRBV27 and TRBJ1-2, with TRBD1 matching 7 bases. Trimming removed 2 bases from V and 0 bases from J; junction bases left unmatched: 3. Germline-derived CDR1 and CDR2 are MNHEY and SMNVEV (reference sequence). This CDR3 has 15 amino acids. CDR3 residues: CASSLQGTANYGYTF. CDR3 DNA: TGTGCCAGCAGTTTACAAGGGACAGCTAACTATGGCTACACCTTC.

This clonotype occurred a few times. The genes are TRBV5-5 and TRBJ1-1, with D perhaps TRBD1 (5 bases). Germline-derived CDR1 and CDR2 are SGHKS and YYEKEE (reference sequence). The CDR3 extends over 14 amino acids. The V end was cut by 4 bases, the J end by 3 bases, with 13 bases between. The CDR3 nucleotides are TGTGCCAGCAGCCCGGGAGGGGCGGACACTGAAGCTTTCTTT. Amino acids: CASSPGGADTEAFF.

This clonotype appeared a few times. The genes are TRBV24-1 and TRBJ2-1, with TRBD2 identical over 11 bases. This CDR3 is built from 17 residues. Looked up from germline, CDR1 is KGHDR and CDR2 is SFDVKD. The junction had 7 bases not matched to a gene; V was cut back by 0 bases and J by 7 bases. CDR3 sequence: CATSDLQTSGEGNEQFF. As DNA, the CDR3 is TGTGCCACCAGTGATTTGCAGACTAGCGGGGAGGGGAATGAGCAGTTCTTC.

This clonotype was observed a handful of times. The chain links TRBV3-1 to TRBJ2-2, with TRBD1 as a possible D gene (6 bases). Per germline, CDR1 LGHDT and CDR2 YNNKEL (reference sequence). Trimming took 4 bases from V and 6 from J, leaving 18 bases between them. The CDR3 spans 16 residues. CDR3 DNA: TGTGCCAGCAGCCCGTATGGACTGCCAGGGGCCGGGGAGCTGTTTTTT. Amino acid sequence: CASSPYGLPGAGELFF.

The chain couples TRBV28 to TRBJ2-3; D not resolved. The germline V gene has CDR1 MDHEN and CDR2 SYDVKM. Deletions cut 3 bases from V and 6 bases from J, with 7 bases between. There are 12 residues in the CDR3. In DNA form, the CDR3 reads TGTGCCAGCAGTTTTCGACCGGATACGCAGTATTTT. It yields the protein CASSFRPDTQYF.

The chain links TRBV9 to TRBJ2-2; D remains unclear. The CDR3 spans 12 residues. Between the trimmed V and J ends, which lost 0 bases and 8 bases, there was a span of 5 bases. The germline gives CDR1 SGDLS, CDR2 YYNGEE. CDR3 bases: TGTGCCAGCAGCGTAGCTGGAGGGGAGCTGTTTTTT. Protein sequence: CASSVAGGELFF.

The J gene is TRBJ1-1, the V gene TRBV11-2; 8 nucleotides line up with TRBD1. Germline CDR1 and CDR2: SGHAT and FQNNGV. This CDR3 contains 14 residues. V lost 4 bases to trimming and J lost 5 bases; unmatched junction nucleotides: 6. CDR3 DNA: TGTGCCAGCAGCTCCGCGGACAGGGTTACTGAAGCTTTCTTT. This gives the protein CASSSADRVTEAFF.

The genes are TRBV28 and TRBJ2-5, with TRBD2 as a possible D gene (6 bases). V dropped 4 bases and J dropped 2 bases, with 14 bases sitting between them. The CDR3 runs to 15 residues. CDR1 is MDHEN and CDR2 is SYDVKM in the germline V gene. CDR3 in DNA: TGTGCCAGCAGTTCGATGGTGGGGGGTCAAGAGACCCAGTACTTC. This translates into CASSSMVGGQETQYF.

This clonotype was seen a few times. The chain combines TRBV28 with TRBJ2-6, with TRBD2 as a possible D gene (5 bases). The length of the CDR3 is 18 residues. CDR1 is MDHEN, CDR2 SYDVKM, per germline. V gave up 4 bases and J gave up 0 bases, with 16 bases separating them. The CDR3 spells CASSSPVGRVSGANVLTF. CDR3 coding DNA: TGTGCCAGCAGTTCTCCCGTTGGGCGGGTCTCTGGGGCCAACGTCCTGACTTTC.

The chain couples TRBV5-1 to TRBJ2-7, with 9 nucleotides matching TRBD1. Germline assignment: CDR1 SGHRS and CDR2 YFSETQ. Unmatched junction bases numbered 0, after V lost 4 bases and J lost 1 base. The CDR3 spans 13 residues. The CDR3 region has the DNA TGCGCCAGCAGCGGGACAGGGTCCTACGAGCAGTACTTC. Translated: CASSGTGSYEQYF.

V and J are TRBV11-2 and TRBJ1-3, with 9 bases identical to TRBD1. CDR1 is SGHAT, CDR2 FQNNGV, per germline. The CDR3 totals 15 residues. V trimming: 3 bases; J trimming: 4 bases; junction bases outside the gene matches: 4. The CDR3 spells CASSLSDRGGNTIYF. CDR3 nucleotide sequence: TGTGCCAGCAGCTTGTCGGACAGGGGAGGAAACACCATATATTTT.

The chain has TRBV10-1 and TRBJ2-3; TRBD2 aligns across 7 bases. From germline, CDR1 is WNHNN and CDR2 SYGVQD (reference sequence). The V and J ends lost 0 bases and 9 bases, in that order; junction bases with no gene match: 6. The CDR3 has 14 residues. This chain's CDR3 is CASSESGGAGTQYF. The CDR3 nucleotides read TGCGCCAGCAGTGAGTCGGGAGGGGCCGGAACGCAGTATTTT.

This clonotype has a handful of counts. The CDR3 sequence is CASSPKGGQGAQQADTQYF. The DNA for the CDR3 is TGTGCCAGCAGCCCGAAGGGGGGACAGGGGGCGCAGCAGGCAGATACGCAGTATTTT. V is TRBV11-2 and J is TRBJ2-3; 12 positions match TRBD1. V gave up 5 bases and J gave up 4 bases; unmatched junction bases: 16. The CDR3 contains 19 residues. The germline CDR1 and CDR2 sequences are SGHAT and FQNNGV.

This clonotype was counted between two and nine times. The J gene is TRBJ2-7, the V gene TRBV6-2 or TRBV6-3; D possibly corresponds to TRBD1 (6 bases). Germline CDR1 and CDR2: MNHEY and SVGEGT. V shed 6 bases and J shed 9 bases, with 12 bases lying between them. The CDR3 totals 11 residues. CDR3 sequence (DNA): TGTGCCAGCAGCCAGGGGTTCTCGCAGTACGTC. This sequence encodes CASSQGFSQYV.

This clonotype has only a few counts. The rearrangement joins TRBV9 to TRBJ2-1; D uncertain. The ends were cut back, 4 bases at V and 4 bases at J, with 15 bases in the middle. Germline values: CDR1 SGDLS, CDR2 YYNGEE. The length of the CDR3 is 15 residues. The DNA for the CDR3 is TGTGCCAGCAGCCCCCTCCCGAGTAAGTACAATGAGCAGTTCTTC. Translated: CASSPLPSKYNEQFF.

This clonotype was found a few times. J is TRBJ2-1 and V is TRBV3-1; 8 bases line up with TRBD1. The CDR3 is 17 residues long. With 2 bases clipped from V and 10 bases from J, the junction kept 16 bases outside the gene matches. Germline V gene sequence: CDR1 LGHDT, CDR2 YNNKEL (reference sequence). CDR3 in DNA: TGTGCCAGCAGCCAACCAAGTCGCAGGACAGGGAGAGGGGAGCAGTTCTTC. This translates into CASSQPSRRTGRGEQFF.